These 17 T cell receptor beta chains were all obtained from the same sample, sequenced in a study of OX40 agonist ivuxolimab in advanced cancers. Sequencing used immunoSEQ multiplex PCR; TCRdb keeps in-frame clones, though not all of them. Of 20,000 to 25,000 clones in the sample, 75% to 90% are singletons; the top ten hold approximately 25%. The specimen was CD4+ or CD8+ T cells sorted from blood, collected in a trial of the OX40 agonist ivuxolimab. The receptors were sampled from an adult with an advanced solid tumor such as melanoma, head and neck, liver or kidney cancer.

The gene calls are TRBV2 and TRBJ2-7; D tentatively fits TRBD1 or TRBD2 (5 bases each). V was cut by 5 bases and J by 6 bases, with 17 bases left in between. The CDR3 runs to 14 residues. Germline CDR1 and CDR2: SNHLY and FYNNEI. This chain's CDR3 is CASSSGTPVIEQYF. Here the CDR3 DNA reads TGTGCCAGCAGTTCCGGGACCCCTGTGATCGAGCAGTACTTC.

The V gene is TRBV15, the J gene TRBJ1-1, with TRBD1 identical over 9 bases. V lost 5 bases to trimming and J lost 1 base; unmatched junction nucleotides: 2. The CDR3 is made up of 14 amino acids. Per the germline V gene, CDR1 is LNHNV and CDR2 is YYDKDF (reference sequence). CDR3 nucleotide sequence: TGTGCCACCAGCCGGGGACAGGGGAACACTGAAGCTTTCTTT. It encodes CATSRGQGNTEAFF.

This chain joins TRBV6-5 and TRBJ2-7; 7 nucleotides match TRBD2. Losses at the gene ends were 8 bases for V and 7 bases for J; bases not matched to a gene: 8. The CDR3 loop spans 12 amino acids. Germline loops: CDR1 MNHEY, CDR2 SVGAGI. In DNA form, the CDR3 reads TGTGCCAGCGGTCAGGTAGCGGGTGAGCAGTACTTC. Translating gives CASGQVAGEQYF.

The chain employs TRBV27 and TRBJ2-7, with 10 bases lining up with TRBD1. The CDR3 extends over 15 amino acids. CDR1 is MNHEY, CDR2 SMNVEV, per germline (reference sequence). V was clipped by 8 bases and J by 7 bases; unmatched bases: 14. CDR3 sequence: CASFGMGQGMEEQYF. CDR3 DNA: TGTGCCAGCTTTGGAATGGGACAGGGGATGGAAGAGCAGTACTTC.

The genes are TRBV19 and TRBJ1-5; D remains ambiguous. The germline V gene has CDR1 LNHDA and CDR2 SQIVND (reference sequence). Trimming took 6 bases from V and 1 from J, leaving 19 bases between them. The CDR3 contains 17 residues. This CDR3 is CASSKSGTDSSNQPQHF. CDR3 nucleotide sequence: TGTGCCAGTAGCAAGTCGGGCACGGACTCAAGCAATCAGCCCCAGCATTTT.

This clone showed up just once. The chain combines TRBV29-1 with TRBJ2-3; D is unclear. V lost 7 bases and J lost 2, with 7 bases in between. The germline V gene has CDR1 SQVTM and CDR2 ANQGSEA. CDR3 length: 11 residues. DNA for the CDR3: TGCAGCGCCGACTTCACAGATACGCAGTATTTT. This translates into CSADFTDTQYF.

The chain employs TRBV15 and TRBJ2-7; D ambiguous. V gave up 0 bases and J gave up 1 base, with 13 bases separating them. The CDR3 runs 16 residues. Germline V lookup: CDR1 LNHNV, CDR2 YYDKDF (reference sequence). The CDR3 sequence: CATSRDPQFRSYEQYF. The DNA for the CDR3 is TGTGCCACCAGCAGAGATCCCCAGTTCCGATCCTACGAGCAGTACTTC.

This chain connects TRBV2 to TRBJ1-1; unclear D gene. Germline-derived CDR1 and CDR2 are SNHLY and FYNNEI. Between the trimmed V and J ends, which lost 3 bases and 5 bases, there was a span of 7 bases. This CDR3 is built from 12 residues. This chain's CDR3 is CASSDTWTEAFF. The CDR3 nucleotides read TGTGCCAGCAGTGATACATGGACTGAAGCTTTCTTT.

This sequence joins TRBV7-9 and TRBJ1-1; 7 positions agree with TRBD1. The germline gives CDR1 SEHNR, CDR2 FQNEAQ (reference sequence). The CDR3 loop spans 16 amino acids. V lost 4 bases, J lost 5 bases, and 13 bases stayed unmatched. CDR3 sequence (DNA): TGTGCCAGCAGCTCCAACTCCCAGGGGGGAGTTACTGAAGCTTTCTTT. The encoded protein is CASSSNSQGGVTEAFF.

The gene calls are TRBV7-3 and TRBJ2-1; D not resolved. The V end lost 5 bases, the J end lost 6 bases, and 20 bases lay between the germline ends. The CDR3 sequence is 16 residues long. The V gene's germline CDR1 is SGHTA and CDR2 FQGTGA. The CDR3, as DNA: TGTGCCAGCAGCCAAATCTTTCCCTCAGCCTCCAATGAGCAGTTCTTC. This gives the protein CASSQIFPSASNEQFF.

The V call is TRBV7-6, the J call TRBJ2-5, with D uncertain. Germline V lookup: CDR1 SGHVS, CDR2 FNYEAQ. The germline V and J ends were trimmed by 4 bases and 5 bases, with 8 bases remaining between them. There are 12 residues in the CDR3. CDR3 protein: CASSSREETQYF. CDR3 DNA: TGTGCCAGCAGCTCGAGAGAGGAGACCCAGTACTTC.

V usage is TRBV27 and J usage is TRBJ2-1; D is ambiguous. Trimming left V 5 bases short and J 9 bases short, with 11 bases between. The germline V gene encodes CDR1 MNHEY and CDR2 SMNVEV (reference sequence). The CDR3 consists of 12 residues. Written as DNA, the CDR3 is TGTGCCAGCAGTCAGGCCGGTGGTGAGCAGTTCTTC. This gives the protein CASSQAGGEQFF.

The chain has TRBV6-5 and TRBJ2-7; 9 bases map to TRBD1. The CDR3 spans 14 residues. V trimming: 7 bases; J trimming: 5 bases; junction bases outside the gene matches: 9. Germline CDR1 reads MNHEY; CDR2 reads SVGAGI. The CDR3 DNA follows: TGTGCCAGCACCTTAGGGACAGGGCGACACGAGCAGTACTTC. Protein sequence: CASTLGTGRHEQYF.

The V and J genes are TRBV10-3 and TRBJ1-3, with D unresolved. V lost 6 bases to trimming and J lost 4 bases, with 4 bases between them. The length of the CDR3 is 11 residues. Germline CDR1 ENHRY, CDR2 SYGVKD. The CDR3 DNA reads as TGTGCCATCAGACGAGGAAACACCATATATTTT. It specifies CAIRRGNTIYF.

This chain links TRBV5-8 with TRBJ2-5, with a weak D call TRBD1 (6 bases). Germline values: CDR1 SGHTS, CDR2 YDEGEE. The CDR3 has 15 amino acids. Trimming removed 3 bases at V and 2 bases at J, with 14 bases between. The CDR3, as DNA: TGTGCCAGCAGCTACGCCGGGACACTACAAGAGACCCAGTACTTC. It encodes CASSYAGTLQETQYF. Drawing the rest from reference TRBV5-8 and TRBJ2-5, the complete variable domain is EAGVTQSPTHLIKTRGQQATLRCSPISGHTSVYWYQQALGLGLQFLLWYDEGEERNRGNFPPRFSGRQFPNYSSELNVNALELEDSALYLCASSYAGTLQETQYFGPGTRLLVL.

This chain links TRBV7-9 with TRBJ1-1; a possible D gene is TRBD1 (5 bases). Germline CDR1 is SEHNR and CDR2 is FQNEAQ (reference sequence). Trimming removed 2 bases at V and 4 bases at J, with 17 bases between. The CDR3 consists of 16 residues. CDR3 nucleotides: TGTGCCAGCAGCTTACTCCGGGCCAGGGTGGTCACTGAAGCTTTCTTT. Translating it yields CASSLLRARVVTEAFF.

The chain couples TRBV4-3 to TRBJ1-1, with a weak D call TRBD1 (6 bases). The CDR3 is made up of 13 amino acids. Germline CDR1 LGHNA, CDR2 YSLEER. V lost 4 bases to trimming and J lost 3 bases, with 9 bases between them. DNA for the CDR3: TGCGCCAGCAGCCCCAGGGGATACACTGAAGCTTTCTTT. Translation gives CASSPRGYTEAFF.